The present T cell receptor (beta chain) was sequenced within a study of CD8 T cells in ankylosing spondylitis. Points from the study as a whole: Within ankylosing spondylitis blood, a TCR beta motif made up of eight highly homologous variants appeared to be characteristic. There was reportedly significant enrichment of clones that were disease-linked in matched ankylosing spondylitis synovial fluid.

Points on this clonotype: As yet, its antigen is unknown. A much bigger clone sits one base away, suggesting this may be a read error.

This CDR3 comprises 13 residues. The germline V gene encodes CDR1 SQVTM and CDR2 ANQGSEA. TCRdb used MiXCR to reprocess the 5' RACE reads, holding one entry per CDR3 protein. The profile shows 200,000 or so distinct CDR3 sequences, about an eighth of them singletons. What was sequenced was blood, either unsorted or a sorted T cell fraction (not recorded which). This chain connects TRBV29-1 to TRBJ1-2, with D uncertain. The TCR comes from a female donor with ankylosing spondylitis or in good health (not recorded which). Here the CDR3 DNA reads TGCAGCGTTGAATTAACGACGGACTATAGCTACACCTTC. This sequence encodes CSVELTTDYSYTF.